This T cell receptor beta chain was identified during a study of read filtering for tumor transcriptome and immune sequencing. Study overall: Per sample, TCR-region reads ranged about 4 to 11 million by IR-seq, roughly 85 to 1273 by RNA-seq. Points from the study as a whole: In IR-seq, single-read clonotypes were roughly 80% of clonotypes but approximately 3.5% of reads. This fraction held mixed bone marrow immune cells after CD138-negative sorting.

This clonotype was counted many times. Antigen specificity is unknown. The CDR3 totals 16 residues. Germline lookup yields CDR1 LGHNA and CDR2 YNFKEQ. Unmatched junction bases numbered 6, after V lost 1 base and J lost 3 bases. Molecular barcoded adaptors covering alpha/delta and beta/gamma chains were used on 400 ng RNA. TCRdb used MiXCR to reprocess the reads, holding one entry per CDR3 protein. The sample has about 58,000 distinct CDR3 sequences, around an eighth seen once. The chain combines TRBV4-2 with TRBJ2-7; 10 bases are a match to TRBD2. Specimen: a population of CD138-negative cells sorted from bone marrow. The receptor was derived from a donor at least 40 years old with multiple myeloma. The CDR3 coding sequence is TGTGCCAGCAGCCAAGGTCTAGCGGGGGAAGACTACGAGCAGTACTTC. This encodes CASSQGLAGEDYEQYF.